This T cell receptor (beta chain) comes out of a study of PD-1 blockade in classical Hodgkin lymphoma. Points from the study as a whole: Newly diagnosed patients reportedly had lower baseline TCR diversity than healthy donors. Complete responders showed a baseline diversity that resembled the diversity of newly diagnosed patients. Exclusion applied to patients who initiated nivolumab less than 1 year following ASCT.

The CDR3 is 14 amino acids. The germline CDR1 and CDR2 sequences are SQVTM and ANQGSEA. With 5 bases clipped from V and 7 bases from J, the junction kept 10 bases outside the gene matches. All patients experienced relapse after autologous stem cell transplantation, and brentuximab vedotin exposure was variable. With magnetic negative selection, CD4+ T cells were purified from PBMCs that had been thawed. Best responses fell into complete response, partial response or progressive disease. Profiling relied on immunoSEQ multiplex PCR, and the TCRdb table lists in-frame clones only, not all of them. The sample lists about 27,000 clones; over 65% were seen once. This clone was observed once. As yet, its antigen is unknown.

The chain links TRBV29-1 to TRBJ2-1; 8 bases map to TRBD1. This TCR derives from a human donor with classical Hodgkin lymphoma. This specimen consisted of CD4+ T cells from blood, obtained at baseline. DNA of the CDR3: TGCAGCGTTCGGGACAGGTTACTTGAGAATGAGCAGTTCTTC. Amino acids: CSVRDRLLENEQFF.